Listed below are T cell receptor beta chains from one sample, sequenced in a study of metastatic and nonmetastatic thyroid tumors. With MiXCR, TCRdb called clones anew from the PCR reads. The table shows more than 15,000 clones, with 27% occurring only once. The sample consisted of blood. Source of these receptors: a female donor with papillary thyroid cancer or a benign thyroid nodule (not recorded which). Some clones in this sample may be carry-over from other donors' samples. CDR3s leave out the opening cysteine and the closing phenylalanine or tryptophan.

V,J,CDR3
TRBV20-1,TRBJ2-5,SAGLAGGGWEETQY
TRBV6-5,TRBJ1-1,ASSYEANTEAF
TRBV19,TRBJ2-7,ASSIGTVYEQY
TRBV20-1,TRBJ1-2,SAVRNRNYGYT
TRBV28,TRBJ2-1,ASSQRLGGDNEQF
TRBV11-1,TRBJ2-1,ASSGKREGRGEQF
TRBV20-1,TRBJ1-1,SARTRVKRRMNTEAF
TRBV15,TRBJ1-1,ATSRVLGQGEAF
TRBV12-3/TRBV12-4,TRBJ2-6,ASSWDRQGGANVLT
TRBV4-1,TRBJ1-1,ASSQDARAAEAF
TRBV20-1,TRBJ2-1,SARDLEYSYNEQF
TRBV11-2,TRBJ2-1,ASSLGLGSKSYNEQF
TRBV20-1,TRBJ2-7,SARGGAVWSYEQY
TRBV24-1,TRBJ2-5,ATSDPLETQY
TRBV20-1,TRBJ1-2,SARPLVGYT
TRBV19,TRBJ2-5,ASRTRGSQETQY
TRBV20-1,TRBJ2-3,SAPLSGTSTDTQY
TRBV12-3/TRBV12-4,TRBJ1-4,ASSLAGEKLF
TRBV6-6,TRBJ2-5,ASSYRQGFQETQY
TRBV4-1,TRBJ2-1,ASSPPDGAISSYNEQF
TRBV7-2,TRBJ1-2,ASSPGTGEAGYT
TRBV28,TRBJ2-7,ASTALAGGSYEQY
TRBV6-5,TRBJ2-3,ASSYSRGPSSTDTQY
TRBV6-1,TRBJ2-6,ASTGLNSGANVLT
TRBV7-6,TRBJ1-2,ASSNIGRDGYT
TRBV20-1,TRBJ2-7,SARGEGSYEQY
TRBV19,TRBJ2-2,ASGQGISGELF
TRBV6-1,TRBJ2-2,ASSEPLPRVENAGELS
TRBV6-1,TRBJ2-7,ASSEAPGTGGLGQY
TRBV6-1,TRBJ2-1,ASSPGGFSYNEQF
TRBV19,TRBJ1-4,ASSVSGFNEKLF
TRBV6-1,TRBJ2-7,ASSPSEWGFNEQY
TRBV28,TRBJ2-1,ASSYLAAGSYNEQF
TRBV6-2/TRBV6-3,TRBJ2-7,ANSYRGDRPYEQY
TRBV16,TRBJ2-2,ASSLPRQGQGHTGELF
TRBV20-1,TRBJ2-3,SASSGLTDTQY
TRBV30,TRBJ2-1,AWSVGTSGIREQF
TRBV12-3/TRBV12-4,TRBJ2-1,ASRRTGDEQF
TRBV20-1,TRBJ1-4,SARGELGSWEGEKLF
TRBV28,TRBJ1-3,ASHPGASGNTIY
TRBV6-4,TRBJ1-6,ASSDQGENSPLH
TRBV10-2,TRBJ1-1,ASSYPGQGSPEAF
TRBV9,TRBJ2-3,ASSVGSGRAQDTQY
TRBV19,TRBJ2-2,ASTPGQNTGELF
TRBV6-1,TRBJ1-2,ASRGQGSNYGYT
TRBV19,TRBJ1-2,ASSNTRFVTVGYT
TRBV28,TRBJ1-2,ASISGGSPYGYT
TRBV5-4,TRBJ1-1,ASSYEPGQGILNTEAF
TRBV28,TRBJ2-7,ASRQSGYEQY
TRBV6-1,TRBJ1-1,ASEWGGNTEAF
TRBV5-1,TRBJ1-2,ASSQPGQGVFDGYT
TRBV3-1,TRBJ2-2,ASSQGTSGTGELF
TRBV9,TRBJ2-1,ASSVGGALSYNEQF
TRBV28,TRBJ2-7,ASSRQGGEQY
TRBV6-5,TRBJ1-5,ASSYIRGSEPQH
TRBV20-1,TRBJ1-2,SARATGAYT
TRBV30,TRBJ1-5,AWRKLGGGNQPQH
TRBV19,TRBJ1-1,AGGNTEAF
TRBV5-1,TRBJ1-4,ASSSWGGQYEKLF